Shown below are 10 T cell receptor beta chains from a single sample sequenced in a study of blood T cell repertoires in COVID-19. The table came from immunoSEQ multiplex PCR; TCRdb's copy has only in-frame clones and leaves some out. Counted here are roughly 130,000 clones, around 90% occurring once; the ten biggest clones make up about 10%. The sequencing input was peripheral blood. The receptors originated from a man aged 60-69 years with active or convalescent COVID-19.

The CDR3 DNA follows: TGTGCCAGCAGCCTCGAAGAAAGCATGAACACTGAAGCTTTCTTT. As protein: CASSLEESMNTEAFF. J is TRBJ1-1 and V is TRBV9, with D unclear. Between the trimmed V and J ends, which lost 4 bases and 0 bases, there was a span of 13 bases. The CDR3 contains 15 residues. Germline-derived CDR1 and CDR2 are SGDLS and YYNGEE.

The rearrangement links TRBV7-2 to TRBJ2-5; TRBD2 matches 7 bases. CDR1 is SGHTA, CDR2 FQGNSA, per germline. The CDR3 extends over 13 amino acids. The V gene end was trimmed by 4 bases and the J gene end by 4 bases; junction bases not matched to a gene: 3. CDR3 amino acids: CASSWQRGETQYF. DNA for the CDR3: TGTGCCAGCAGCTGGCAGCGGGGAGAGACCCAGTACTTC.

The CDR3 bases are TGTGCCAGCAGCTTAGGCCGGCAGGGATGGACCGGGGAGCTGTTTTTT. It translates to CASSLGRQGWTGELFF. This chain connects TRBV7-8 to TRBJ2-2, with TRBD1 as a possible D gene (5 bases). Germline CDR1 reads SGHVS; CDR2 reads FQNEAQ. The germline V and J ends were trimmed by 1 base and 5 bases, with 14 bases remaining between them. The CDR3 loop spans 16 amino acids.

The V call is TRBV18, the J call TRBJ2-3; TRBD1 might be the D (6 bases). V was cut by 6 bases and J by 5 bases, with 12 bases left in between. The CDR3 is 13 residues long. Germline lookup yields CDR1 KGHSH and CDR2 LQKENI. The CDR3 DNA reads TGTGCCAGCTCTCACGGACAGAGAGATACGCAGTATTTT. Translated: CASSHGQRDTQYF.

J is TRBJ2-7 and V is TRBV6-5; the D is unclear. Germline V gene sequence: CDR1 MNHEY, CDR2 SVGAGI. The V end was cut by 2 bases, the J end by 3 bases, with 8 bases between. CDR3 size: 13 residues. The CDR3 spells CASSYAADYEQYF. The CDR3 DNA reads as TGTGCCAGCAGTTACGCGGCGGACTACGAGCAGTACTTC.

The chain links TRBV11-3 to TRBJ2-1; 10 nucleotides agree with TRBD2. After removal of 8 bases from V and 6 bases from J, the junction contained 7 bases not matched to a gene. Germline V gives CDR1 SGHNT, CDR2 YENEEA. This CDR3 is built from 14 residues. The CDR3 protein is CASGLAGVGNEQFF. CDR3 nucleotides: TGTGCCAGCGGGCTAGCGGGAGTAGGCAATGAGCAGTTCTTC.

The genes are TRBV4-3 and TRBJ1-1; D unclear. CDR3 length: 17 amino acids. The V gene lost 0 bases and the J gene lost 5 bases, with 19 bases spanning the gap. Germline CDR1 is LGHNA and CDR2 is YSLEER. CDR3 sequence: CASSQDQYGRGGTEAFF. The CDR3 DNA follows: TGCGCCAGCAGCCAAGATCAATACGGGCGGGGAGGGACTGAAGCTTTCTTT.

This clone turned up a few times. The CDR3 sequence: CAFSIPGLAGAFQETQYF. CDR3 nucleotide sequence: TGTGCCTTCTCCATACCGGGACTAGCGGGAGCCTTCCAAGAGACCCAGTACTTC. The gene calls are TRBV30 and TRBJ2-5; TRBD2 matches 14 bases. V was clipped by 7 bases and J by 1 base; unmatched bases: 14. In germline, CDR1 is GTSNPN, CDR2 SVGIG (reference sequence). This CDR3 spans 18 amino acids.

The J gene is TRBJ1-5, the V gene TRBV4-1; tentatively, D is TRBD1 (6 bases). This CDR3 spans 15 amino acids. CDR1 and CDR2 (germline): MGHRA, YSYEKL. V was pared by 0 bases and J by 7 bases, with 13 bases between. CDR3 protein: CASSQDGGGMQPQHF. CDR3 in DNA: TGCGCCAGCAGCCAAGATGGCGGGGGCATGCAGCCCCAGCATTTT.

The chain couples TRBV19 to TRBJ2-7; 12 bases line up with TRBD2. The CDR3 length is 15 residues. The ends lost 6 bases at V and 4 bases at J; junction bases unmatched: 7. From germline, CDR1 is LNHDA and CDR2 SQIVND (reference sequence). The CDR3 sequence: CASRRLAGEKYEQYF. The CDR3 region has the DNA TGTGCCAGTAGACGACTAGCGGGAGAAAAGTACGAGCAGTACTTC.